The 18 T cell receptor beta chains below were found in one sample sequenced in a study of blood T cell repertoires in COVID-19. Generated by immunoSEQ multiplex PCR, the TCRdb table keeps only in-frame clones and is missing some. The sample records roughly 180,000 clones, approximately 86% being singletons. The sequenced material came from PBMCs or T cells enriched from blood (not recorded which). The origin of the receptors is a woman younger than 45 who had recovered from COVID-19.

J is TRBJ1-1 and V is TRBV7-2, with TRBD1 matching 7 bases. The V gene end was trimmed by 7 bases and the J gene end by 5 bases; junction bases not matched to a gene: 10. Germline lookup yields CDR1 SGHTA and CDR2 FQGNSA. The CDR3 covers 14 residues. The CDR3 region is CASTQAGGLTEAFF. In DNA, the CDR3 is TGTGCCAGCACCCAGGCAGGGGGTTTGACTGAAGCTTTCTTT.

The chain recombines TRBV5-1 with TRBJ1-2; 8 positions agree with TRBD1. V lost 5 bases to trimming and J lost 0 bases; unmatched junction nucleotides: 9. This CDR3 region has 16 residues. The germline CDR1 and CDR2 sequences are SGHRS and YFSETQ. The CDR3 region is CASSTGQGPTNYGYTF. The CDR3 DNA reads TGCGCCAGCAGTACCGGACAGGGTCCAACTAACTATGGCTACACCTTC.

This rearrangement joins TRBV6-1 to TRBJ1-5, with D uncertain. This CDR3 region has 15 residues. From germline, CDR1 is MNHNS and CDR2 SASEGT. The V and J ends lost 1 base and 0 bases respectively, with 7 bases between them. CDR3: CASSEGLLSNQPQHF. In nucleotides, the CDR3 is TGTGCCAGCAGTGAAGGACTGCTTAGCAATCAGCCCCAGCATTTT.

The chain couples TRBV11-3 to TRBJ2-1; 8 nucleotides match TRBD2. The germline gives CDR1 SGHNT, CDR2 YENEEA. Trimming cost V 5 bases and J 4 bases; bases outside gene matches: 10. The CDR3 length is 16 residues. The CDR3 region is CASSGPGSGRYNEQFF. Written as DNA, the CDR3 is TGTGCCAGCAGCGGGCCGGGGAGCGGGAGATACAATGAGCAGTTCTTC.

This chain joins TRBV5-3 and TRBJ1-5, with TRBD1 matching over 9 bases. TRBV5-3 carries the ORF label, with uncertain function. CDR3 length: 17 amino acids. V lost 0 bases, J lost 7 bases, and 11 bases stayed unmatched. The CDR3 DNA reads TGTGCCAGAAGCTTGGCCGACAACAGGGGGCGAGGGCAGCCCCAGCATTTT. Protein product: CARSLADNRGRGQPQHF.

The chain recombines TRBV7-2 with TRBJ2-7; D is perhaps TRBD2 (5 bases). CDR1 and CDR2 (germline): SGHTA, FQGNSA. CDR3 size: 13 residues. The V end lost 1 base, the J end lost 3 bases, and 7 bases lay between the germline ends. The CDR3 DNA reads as TGTGCCAGCAGCTTAGAAAGCGGCTACGAGCAGTACTTC. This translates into CASSLESGYEQYF.

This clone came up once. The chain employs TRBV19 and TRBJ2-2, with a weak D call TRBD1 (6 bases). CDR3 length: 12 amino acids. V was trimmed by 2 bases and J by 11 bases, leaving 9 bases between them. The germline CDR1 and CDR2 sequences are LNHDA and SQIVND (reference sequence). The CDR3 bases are TGTGCCAGTAGTATACAGGGGTTAGAGCTGTTTTTT. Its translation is CASSIQGLELFF.

The CDR3 region is CASGLDRATEAFF. In nucleotides, the CDR3 is TGTGCTAGTGGTTTGGACAGGGCTACTGAAGCTTTCTTT. The rearrangement links TRBV12-5 to TRBJ1-1, with a tentative D call TRBD1 (6 bases). In germline, CDR1 is LGHNT, CDR2 FRNRAP. V dropped 1 base and J dropped 5 bases, with 8 bases sitting between them. The CDR3 consists of 13 residues. Filled out from reference TRBV12-5 and TRBJ1-1, the complete variable domain reads DARVTQTPRHKVTEMGQEVTMRCQPILGHNTVFWYRQTMMQGLELLAYFRNRAPLDDSGMPKDRFSAEMPDATLATLKIQPSEPRDSAVYFCASGLDRATEAFFGQGTRLTVV.

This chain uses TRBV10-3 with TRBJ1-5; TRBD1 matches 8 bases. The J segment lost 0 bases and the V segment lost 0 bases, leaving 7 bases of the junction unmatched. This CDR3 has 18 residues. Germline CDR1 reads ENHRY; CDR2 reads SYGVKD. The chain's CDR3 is CAISESMDREDSNQPQHF. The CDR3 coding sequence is TGTGCCATCAGTGAGTCGATGGACAGGGAGGATAGCAATCAGCCCCAGCATTTT.

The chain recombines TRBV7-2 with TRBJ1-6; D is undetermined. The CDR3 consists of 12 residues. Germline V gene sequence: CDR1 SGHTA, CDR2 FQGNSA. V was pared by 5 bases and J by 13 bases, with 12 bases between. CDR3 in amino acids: CASSPGSLPLHF. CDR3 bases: TGTGCCAGCAGCCCTGGTAGTCTGCCCCTCCACTTT.

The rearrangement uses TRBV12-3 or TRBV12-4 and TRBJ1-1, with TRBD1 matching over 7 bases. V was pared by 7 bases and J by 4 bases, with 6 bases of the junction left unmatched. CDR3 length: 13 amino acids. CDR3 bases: TGTGCCAGCACCGAACAGGGGATCACTGAAGCTTTCTTT. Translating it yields CASTEQGITEAFF.

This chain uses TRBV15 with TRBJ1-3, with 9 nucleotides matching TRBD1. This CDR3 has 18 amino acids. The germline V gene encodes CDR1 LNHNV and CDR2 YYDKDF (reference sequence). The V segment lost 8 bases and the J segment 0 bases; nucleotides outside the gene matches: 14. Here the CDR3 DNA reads TGTGCCACCTCCCAGAGGACAGGGGCGTTTAGCTCTGGAAACACCATATATTTT. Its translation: CATSQRTGAFSSGNTIYF.

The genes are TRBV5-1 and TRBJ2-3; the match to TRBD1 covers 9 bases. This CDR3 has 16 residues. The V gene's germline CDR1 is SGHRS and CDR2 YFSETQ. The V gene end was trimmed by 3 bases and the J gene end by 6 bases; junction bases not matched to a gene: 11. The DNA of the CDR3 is TGCGCCAGCAGCTATACACGGGACAGGGTGTCGGATACGCAGTATTTT. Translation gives CASSYTRDRVSDTQYF.

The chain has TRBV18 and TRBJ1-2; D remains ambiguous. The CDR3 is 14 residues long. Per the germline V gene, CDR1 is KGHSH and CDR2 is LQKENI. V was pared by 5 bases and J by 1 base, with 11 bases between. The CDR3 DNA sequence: TGTGCCAGCTCATTCGGTTCGGTTAACTATGGCTACACCTTC. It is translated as CASSFGSVNYGYTF.

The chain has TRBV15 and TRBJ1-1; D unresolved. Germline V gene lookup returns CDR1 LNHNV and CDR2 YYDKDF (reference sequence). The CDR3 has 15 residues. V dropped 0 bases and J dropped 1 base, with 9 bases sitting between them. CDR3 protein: CATSRDGGRNTEAFF. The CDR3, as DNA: TGTGCCACCAGCAGAGATGGAGGACGGAACACTGAAGCTTTCTTT.

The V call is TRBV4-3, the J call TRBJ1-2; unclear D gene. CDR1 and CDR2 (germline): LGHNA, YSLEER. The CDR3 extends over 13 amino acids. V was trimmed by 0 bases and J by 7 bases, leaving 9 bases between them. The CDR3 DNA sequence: TGCGCCAGCAGCCAAGACCTTGAGAGTGGCTACACCTTC. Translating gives CASSQDLESGYTF.

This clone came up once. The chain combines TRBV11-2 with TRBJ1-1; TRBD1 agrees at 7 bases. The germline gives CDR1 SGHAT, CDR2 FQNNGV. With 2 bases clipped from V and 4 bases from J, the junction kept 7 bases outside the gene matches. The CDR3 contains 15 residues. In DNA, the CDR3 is TGTGCCAGCAGCTTACACAGGGGTCGAAGCACTGAAGCTTTCTTT. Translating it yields CASSLHRGRSTEAFF. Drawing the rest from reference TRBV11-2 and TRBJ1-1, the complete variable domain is EAGVAQSPRYKIIEKRQSVAFWCNPISGHATLYWYQQILGQGPKLLIQFQNNGVVDDSQLPKDRFSAERLKGVDSTLKIQPAKLEDSAVYLCASSLHRGRSTEAFFGQGTRLTVV.

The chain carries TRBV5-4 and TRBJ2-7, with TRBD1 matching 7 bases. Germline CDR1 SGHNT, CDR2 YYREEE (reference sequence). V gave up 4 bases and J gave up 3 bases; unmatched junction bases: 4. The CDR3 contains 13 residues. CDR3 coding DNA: TGTGCCAGCAGCCGGGGACAGTTCTACGAGCAGTACTTC. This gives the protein CASSRGQFYEQYF.